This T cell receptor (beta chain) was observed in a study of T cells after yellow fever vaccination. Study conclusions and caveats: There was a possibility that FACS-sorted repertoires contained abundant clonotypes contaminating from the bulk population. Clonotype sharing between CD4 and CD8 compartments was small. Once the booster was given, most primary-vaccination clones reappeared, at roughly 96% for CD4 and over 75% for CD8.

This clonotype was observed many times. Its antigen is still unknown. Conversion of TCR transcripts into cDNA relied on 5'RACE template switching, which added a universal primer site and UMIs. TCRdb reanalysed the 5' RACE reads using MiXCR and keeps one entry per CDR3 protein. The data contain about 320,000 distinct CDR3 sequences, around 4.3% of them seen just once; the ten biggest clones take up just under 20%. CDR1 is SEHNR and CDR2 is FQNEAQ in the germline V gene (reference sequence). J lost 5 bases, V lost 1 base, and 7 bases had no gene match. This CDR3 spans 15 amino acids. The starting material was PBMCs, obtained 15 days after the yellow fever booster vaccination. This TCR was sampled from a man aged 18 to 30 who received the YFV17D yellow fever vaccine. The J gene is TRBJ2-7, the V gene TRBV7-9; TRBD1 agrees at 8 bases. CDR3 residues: CASSLGSGGRDEQYF. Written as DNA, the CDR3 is TGTGCCAGCAGCTTAGGATCAGGGGGCAGAGACGAGCAGTACTTC.